These 10 T cell receptor beta chains were sequenced from one sample in a study of T-cell memory formation after mild COVID-19. TCRdb recomputed calls from the 5' RACE reads with MiXCR, one row per CDR3 protein. The sample carries approximately 500,000 distinct CDR3 sequences, roughly 25% recorded once. Sequenced material: PBMCs or a T cell subset sorted from them (not recorded which). The receptors shown here come from an adult woman who had mild COVID-19 (a few samples of this study predate the infection). Cell type and time point are not known.

CDR3 DNA: TGCAGTGCTGTGCACAGGGGGCTCGCAGATACGCAGTATTTT. Translation gives CSAVHRGLADTQYF. The chain employs TRBV20-1 and TRBJ2-3, with 9 positions matching TRBD1. With V trimmed by 5 bases and J by 4 bases, 7 bases remained unmatched. Germline CDR1 DFQATT, CDR2 SNEGSKA (reference sequence). CDR3 length: 14 residues.

This chain connects TRBV5-6 to TRBJ1-1; possibly TRBD1 for D (6 bases). The CDR3 runs to 13 residues. Germline lookup yields CDR1 SGHDT and CDR2 YYEEEE. V lost 2 bases, J lost 5 bases, and 10 bases lay in between. The CDR3 bases are TGTGCCAGCAGCTTCGGGGGCATGACTGAAGCTTTCTTT. Protein: CASSFGGMTEAFF.

The rearrangement uses TRBV10-1 and TRBJ2-3; no clear D gene. CDR3 length: 15 residues. V lost 3 bases to trimming and J lost 2 bases, with 12 bases between them. Germline values: CDR1 WNHNN, CDR2 SYGVQD (reference sequence). The DNA for the CDR3 is TGCGCCAGCAGTGAACAGCGACTGAACACAGATACGCAGTATTTT. As protein: CASSEQRLNTDTQYF.

The chain is built from TRBV4-3 and TRBJ2-3; tentatively, D is TRBD2 (5 bases). V was pared by 1 base and J by 7 bases, with 18 bases between. Per germline, CDR1 LGHNA and CDR2 YSLEER. The CDR3 covers 16 residues. CDR3 loop: CASSQVTGVTPHTQYF. The CDR3 region has the DNA TGCGCCAGCAGCCAAGTGACCGGGGTTACACCTCATACGCAGTATTTT.

This clonotype was seen a handful of times. The rearrangement uses TRBV30 and TRBJ2-7; TRBD2 matches 8 bases. V lost 2 bases and J lost 2; bases outside the gene matches: 14. CDR3 length: 17 residues. The germline CDR1 and CDR2 sequences are GTSNPN and SVGIG (reference sequence). The CDR3 here is CAWSPTPPAGVAYEQYF. The CDR3 DNA follows: TGTGCCTGGAGTCCGACCCCTCCAGCGGGAGTAGCCTACGAGCAGTACTTC.

This clonotype was seen a single time. The gene calls are TRBV15 and TRBJ1-1, with TRBD1 matching over 7 bases. Unmatched junction bases numbered 4, after V lost 5 bases and J lost 1 base. This CDR3 contains 14 residues. CDR1 is LNHNV and CDR2 is YYDKDF in the germline V gene (reference sequence). Here the CDR3 DNA reads TGTGCCACCAGCCGCCGACAGGGGAACACTGAAGCTTTCTTT. It yields the protein CATSRRQGNTEAFF.

This chain connects TRBV30 to TRBJ2-5; D uncertain. Germline V gene lookup returns CDR1 GTSNPN and CDR2 SVGIG (reference sequence). The V and J ends lost 2 bases and 6 bases respectively, with 10 bases between them. The CDR3 is 12 residues long. This CDR3 reads CAWSNTVKTQYF. DNA of the CDR3: TGTGCCTGGAGTAACACGGTGAAGACCCAGTACTTC. Drawing the rest from reference TRBV30 and TRBJ2-5, the complete variable domain is SQTIHQWPATLVQPVGSPLSLECTVEGTSNPNLYWYRQAAGRGLQLLFYSVGIGQISSEVPQNLSASRPQDRQFILSSKKLLLSDSGFYLCAWSNTVKTQYFGPGTRLLVL.

This chain uses TRBV10-3 with TRBJ2-3; D may be TRBD1 (6 bases). This CDR3 is 14 amino acids long. Germline CDR1 reads ENHRY; CDR2 reads SYGVKD. Trimming pared 4 bases from V and 4 bases from J, leaving 12 bases between. The CDR3 bases are TGTGCCATCAGTGCAGGGGATTCTGCAGATACGCAGTATTTT. Amino acids: CAISAGDSADTQYF.

This clonotype was seen a few times. The V gene is TRBV7-2, the J gene TRBJ1-2; D gene uncertain. Germline V gene sequence: CDR1 SGHTA, CDR2 FQGNSA. This CDR3 spans 14 amino acids. V lost 0 bases and J lost 5, with 10 bases in between. The CDR3 protein is CASSLAPATYGYTF. CDR3 sequence (DNA): TGTGCCAGCAGCTTAGCGCCCGCAACTTATGGCTACACCTTC.

V usage is TRBV30 and J usage is TRBJ1-2, with D possibly TRBD1 on 5 matching bases. The CDR3 length is 13 residues. V lost 3 bases, J lost 3 bases, and 11 bases lay in between. In germline, CDR1 is GTSNPN, CDR2 SVGIG (reference sequence). CDR3 nucleotide sequence: TGTGCCTGGAGGCGGGACGGATACTATGGCTACACCTTC. This translates into CAWRRDGYYGYTF.